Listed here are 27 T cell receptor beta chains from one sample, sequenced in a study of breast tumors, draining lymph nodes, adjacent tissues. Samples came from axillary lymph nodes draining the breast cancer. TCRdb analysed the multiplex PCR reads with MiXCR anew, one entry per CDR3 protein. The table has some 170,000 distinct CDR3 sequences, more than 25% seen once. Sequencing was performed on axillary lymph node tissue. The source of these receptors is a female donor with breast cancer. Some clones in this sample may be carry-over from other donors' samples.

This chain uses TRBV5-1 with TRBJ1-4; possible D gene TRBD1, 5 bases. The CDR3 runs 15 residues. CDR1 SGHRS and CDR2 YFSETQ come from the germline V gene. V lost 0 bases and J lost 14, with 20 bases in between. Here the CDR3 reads CASSLGRINEKGLFF. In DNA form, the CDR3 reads TGCGCCAGCAGCTTGGGAAGGATTAATGAAAAGGGGCTGTTTTTT.

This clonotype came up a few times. The CDR3 DNA is TGTGCCAGCAGCTTGGATGGGTCGGGCGCAGAGACCCAGTACTTC. Translated, it gives CASSLDGSGAETQYF. The J gene is TRBJ2-5, the V gene TRBV5-4; D call uncertain. The CDR3 totals 15 residues. V lost 0 bases and J 4 bases, leaving 13 bases between the germline ends. The germline gives CDR1 SGHNT, CDR2 YYREEE (reference sequence).

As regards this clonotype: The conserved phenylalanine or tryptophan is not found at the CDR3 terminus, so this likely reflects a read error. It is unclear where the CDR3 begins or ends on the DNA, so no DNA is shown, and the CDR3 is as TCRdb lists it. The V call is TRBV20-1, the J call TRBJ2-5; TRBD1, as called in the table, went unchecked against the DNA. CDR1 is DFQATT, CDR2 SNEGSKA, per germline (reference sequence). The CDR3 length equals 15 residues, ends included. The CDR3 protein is CSAPQGSNYGYTFGS.

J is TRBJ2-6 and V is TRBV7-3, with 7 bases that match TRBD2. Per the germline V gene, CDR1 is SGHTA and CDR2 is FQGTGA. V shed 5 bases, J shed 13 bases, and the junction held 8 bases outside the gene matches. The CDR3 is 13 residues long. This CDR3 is CASSPTEREVLTF. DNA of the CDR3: TGTGCCAGCAGCCCCACCGAGCGGGAAGTCCTGACTTTC.

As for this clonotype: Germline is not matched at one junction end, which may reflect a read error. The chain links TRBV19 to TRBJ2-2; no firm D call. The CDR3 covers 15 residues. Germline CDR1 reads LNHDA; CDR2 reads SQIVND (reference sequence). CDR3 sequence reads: CTSSIGSENTGELFF. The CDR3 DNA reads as TGTACCAGTAGTATTGGCAGCGAGAACACCGGGGAGCTGTTTTTT. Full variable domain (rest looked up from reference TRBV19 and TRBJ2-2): DGGITQSPKYLFRKEGQNVTLSCEQNLNHDAMYWYRQDPGQGLRLIYYSQIVNDFQKGDIAEGYSVSREKKESFPLTVTSAQKNPTAFYLCTSSIGSENTGELFFGEGSRLTVL.

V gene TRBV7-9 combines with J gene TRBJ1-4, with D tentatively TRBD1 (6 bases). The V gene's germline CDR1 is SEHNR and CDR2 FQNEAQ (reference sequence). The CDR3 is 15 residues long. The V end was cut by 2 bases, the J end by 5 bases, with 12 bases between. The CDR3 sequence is CASSLSRGGNEKLFF. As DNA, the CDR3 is TGTGCCAGCAGCTTATCCAGGGGTGGGAATGAAAAACTGTTTTTT.

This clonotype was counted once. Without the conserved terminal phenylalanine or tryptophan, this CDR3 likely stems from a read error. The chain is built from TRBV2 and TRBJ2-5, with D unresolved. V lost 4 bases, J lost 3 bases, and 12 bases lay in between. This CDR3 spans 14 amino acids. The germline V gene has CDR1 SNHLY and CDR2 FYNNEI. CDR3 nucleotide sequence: TGTGCCAGCAGTGGAGAAACACCTAAAGAGACCCAGTACTAC. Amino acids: CASSGETPKETQYY.

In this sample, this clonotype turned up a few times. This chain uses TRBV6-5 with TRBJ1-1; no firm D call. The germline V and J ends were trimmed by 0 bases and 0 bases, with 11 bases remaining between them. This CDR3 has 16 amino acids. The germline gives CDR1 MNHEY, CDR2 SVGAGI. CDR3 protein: CASSYSMLTVNTEAFF. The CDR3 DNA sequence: TGTGCCAGCAGTTACTCAATGCTGACGGTGAACACTGAAGCTTTCTTT.

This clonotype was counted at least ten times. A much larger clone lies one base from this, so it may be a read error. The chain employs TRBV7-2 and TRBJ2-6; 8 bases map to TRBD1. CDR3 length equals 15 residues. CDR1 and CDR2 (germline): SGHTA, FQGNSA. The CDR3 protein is CASSQGATGANVLPF. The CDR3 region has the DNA TGTGCCAGCAGTCAGGGGGCTACTGGGGCCAACGTCCTGCCTTTC.

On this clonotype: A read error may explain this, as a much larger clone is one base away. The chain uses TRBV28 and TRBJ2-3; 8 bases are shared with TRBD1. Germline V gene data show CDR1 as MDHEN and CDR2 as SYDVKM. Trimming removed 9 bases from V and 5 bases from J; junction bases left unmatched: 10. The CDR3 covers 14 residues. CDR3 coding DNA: TGTGCCAGTTCGGGACAGGAAGGTGGAGATACGCAGTATTTT. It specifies CASSGQEGGDTQYF.

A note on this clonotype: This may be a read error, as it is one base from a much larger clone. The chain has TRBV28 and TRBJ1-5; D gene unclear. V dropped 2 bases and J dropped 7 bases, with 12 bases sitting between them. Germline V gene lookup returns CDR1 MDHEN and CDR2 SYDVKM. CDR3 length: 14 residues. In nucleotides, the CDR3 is TGTGCCAGCAGTTTAGGGGAGGCGAGGCAGCCCCAGCATTTT. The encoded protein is CASSLGEARQPQHF.

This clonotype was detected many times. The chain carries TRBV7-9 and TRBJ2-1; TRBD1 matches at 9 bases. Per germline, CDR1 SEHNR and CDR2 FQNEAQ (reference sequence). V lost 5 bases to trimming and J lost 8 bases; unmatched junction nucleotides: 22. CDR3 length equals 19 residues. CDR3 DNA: TGTGCCAGCAGCCCAGGGTACAGGGGGCGACGGGAGACAATCGATGAGCAGTTCTTC. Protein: CASSPGYRGRRETIDEQFF.

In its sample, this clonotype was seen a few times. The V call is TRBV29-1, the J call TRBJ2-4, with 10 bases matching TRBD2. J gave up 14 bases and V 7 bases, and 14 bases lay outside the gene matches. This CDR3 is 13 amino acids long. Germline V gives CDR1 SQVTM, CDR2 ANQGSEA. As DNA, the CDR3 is TGCAGCGCTGAGCGGTCTAGCGGGGGCCCAGAGTACTTC. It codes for CSAERSSGGPEYF.

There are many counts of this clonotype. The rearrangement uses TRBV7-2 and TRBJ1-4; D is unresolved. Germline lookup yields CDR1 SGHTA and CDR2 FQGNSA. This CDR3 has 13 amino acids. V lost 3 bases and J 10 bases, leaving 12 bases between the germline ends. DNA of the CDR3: TGTGCCAGCAGCTTGCGGGGTACTGGAAAACTGTTTTTT. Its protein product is CASSLRGTGKLFF.

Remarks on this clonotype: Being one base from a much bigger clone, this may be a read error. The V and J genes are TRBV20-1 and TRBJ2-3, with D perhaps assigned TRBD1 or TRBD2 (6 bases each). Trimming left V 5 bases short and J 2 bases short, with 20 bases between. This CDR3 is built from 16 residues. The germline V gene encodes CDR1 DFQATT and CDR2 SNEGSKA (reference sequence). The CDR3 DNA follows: TGCAGTGCTGTCCCCGTGGGGGCGGGGCCCACAGATACGCAGTATTTT. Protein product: CSAVPVGAGPTDTQYF.

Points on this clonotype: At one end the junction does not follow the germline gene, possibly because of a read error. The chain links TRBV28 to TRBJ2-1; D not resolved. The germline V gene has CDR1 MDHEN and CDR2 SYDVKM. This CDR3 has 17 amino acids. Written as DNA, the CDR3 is TGTGCCAGCAGTTTCTTAGCCATAGGGCATGACAACGATGAGCAGCTCTTC. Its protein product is CASSFLAIGHDNDEQLF.

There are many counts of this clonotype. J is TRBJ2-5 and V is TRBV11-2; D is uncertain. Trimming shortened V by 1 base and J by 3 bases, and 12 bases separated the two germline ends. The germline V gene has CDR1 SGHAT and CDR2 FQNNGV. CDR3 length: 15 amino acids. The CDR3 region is CASSLGGGSEETQYF. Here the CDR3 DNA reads TGTGCCAGCAGCTTAGGCGGCGGCAGTGAAGAGACCCAGTACTTC.

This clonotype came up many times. CDR3 DNA sequence: TGTGCCAGCAGCGCGCCGGGACAGGTATACAATGAGCAGTTCTTC. The encoded protein is CASSAPGQVYNEQFF. V usage is TRBV7-8 and J usage is TRBJ2-1, with TRBD1 matching 8 bases. Germline-derived CDR1 and CDR2 are SGHVS and FQNEAQ. The CDR3 totals 15 residues. Losses at the gene ends were 5 bases for V and 4 bases for J; bases not matched to a gene: 7.

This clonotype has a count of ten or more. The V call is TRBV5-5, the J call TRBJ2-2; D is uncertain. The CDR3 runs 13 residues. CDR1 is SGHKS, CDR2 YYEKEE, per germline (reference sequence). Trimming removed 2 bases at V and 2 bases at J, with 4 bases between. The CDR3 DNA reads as TGTGCCAGCAGCTTTGCTAACACCGGGGAGCTGTTTTTT. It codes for CASSFANTGELFF.

CDR3 loop: CASSLDLGGIEAFF. CDR3 DNA sequence: TGTGCCAGCAGCTTAGATCTCGGGGGCATTGAAGCTTTCTTT. The V call is TRBV11-2, the J call TRBJ1-1; weak D call: TRBD1 (6 bases). Germline V CDR1 and CDR2: SGHAT, FQNNGV. V was cut by 0 bases and J by 7 bases, with 12 bases left in between. The CDR3 covers 14 residues.

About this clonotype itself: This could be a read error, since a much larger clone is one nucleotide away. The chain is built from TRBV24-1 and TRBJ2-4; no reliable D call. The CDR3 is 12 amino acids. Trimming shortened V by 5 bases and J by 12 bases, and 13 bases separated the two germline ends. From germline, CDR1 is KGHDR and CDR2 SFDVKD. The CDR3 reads CATSVGVGTQYF. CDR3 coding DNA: TGTGCCACCAGTGTTGGAGTTGGCACTCAGTACTTC.

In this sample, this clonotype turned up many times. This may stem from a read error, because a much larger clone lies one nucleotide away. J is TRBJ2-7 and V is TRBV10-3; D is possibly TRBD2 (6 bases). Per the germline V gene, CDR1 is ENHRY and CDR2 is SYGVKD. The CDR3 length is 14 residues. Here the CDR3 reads CAISPQGGPYERYF. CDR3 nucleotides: TGTGCCATCAGTCCTCAGGGAGGTCCCTACGAGCGGTACTTC.

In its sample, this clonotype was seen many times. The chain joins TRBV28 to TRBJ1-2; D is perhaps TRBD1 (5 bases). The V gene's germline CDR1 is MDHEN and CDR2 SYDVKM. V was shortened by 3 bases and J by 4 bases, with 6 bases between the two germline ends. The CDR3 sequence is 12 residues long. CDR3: CASSLGLYGYTF. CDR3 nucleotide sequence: TGTGCCAGCAGTTTGGGGCTCTATGGCTACACCTTC.

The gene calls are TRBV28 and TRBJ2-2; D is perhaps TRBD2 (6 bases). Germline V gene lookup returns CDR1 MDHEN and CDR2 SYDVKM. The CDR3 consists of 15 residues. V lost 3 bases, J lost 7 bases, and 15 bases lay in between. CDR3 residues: CASSLGGPGSGELFF. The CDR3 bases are TGTGCCAGCAGTTTGGGCGGGCCCGGGAGCGGGGAGCTGTTTTTT.

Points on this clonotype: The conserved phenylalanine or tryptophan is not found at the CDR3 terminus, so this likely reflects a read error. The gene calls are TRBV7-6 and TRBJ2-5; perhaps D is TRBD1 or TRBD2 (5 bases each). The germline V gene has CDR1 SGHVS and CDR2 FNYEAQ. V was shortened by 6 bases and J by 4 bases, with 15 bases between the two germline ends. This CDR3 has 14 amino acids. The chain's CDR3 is CASSIQPGGETQYL. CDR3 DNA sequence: TGTGCCAGCAGTATCCAACCTGGGGGAGAGACCCAGTACCTC.

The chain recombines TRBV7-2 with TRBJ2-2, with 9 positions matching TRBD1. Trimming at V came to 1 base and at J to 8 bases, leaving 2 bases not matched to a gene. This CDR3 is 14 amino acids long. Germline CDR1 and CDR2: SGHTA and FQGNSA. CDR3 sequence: CASSLVGTGGELFF. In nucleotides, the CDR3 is TGTGCCAGCAGCTTAGTGGGGACAGGGGGGGAGCTGTTTTTT. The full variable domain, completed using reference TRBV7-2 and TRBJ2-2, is GAGVSQSPSNKVTEKGKDVELRCDPISGHTALYWYRQSLGQGLEFLIYFQGNSAPDKSGLPSDRFSAERTGGSVSTLTIQRTQQEDSAVYLCASSLVGTGGELFFGEGSRLTVL.

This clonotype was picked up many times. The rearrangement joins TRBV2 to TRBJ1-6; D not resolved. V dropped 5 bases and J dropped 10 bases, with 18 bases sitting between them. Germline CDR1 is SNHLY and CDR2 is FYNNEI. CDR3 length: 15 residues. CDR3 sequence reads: CASSPRRTAESPLHF. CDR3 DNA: TGTGCCAGCAGTCCGAGGAGGACCGCCGAATCACCCCTCCACTTT.